The 2 T cell receptor beta chains listed next were all sequenced from one sample in a study of tumor and adjacent non-tumor tissue in lung cancer (dated by TCRdb to the late 2010s). To prepare the library, multiplex PCR was applied. Sequenced on an Illumina HiSeq 2500. TCRbeta libraries were constructed through three rounds of nested PCR with primers (Table S4) according to protocols modified from ARM-PCR. TCRdb took the public reads, trimmed them with fastp at Q25, ran MiXCR for clone calling and kept in-frame beta chains. Records with the same CDR3 protein are collapsed into one entry carrying the most frequent genes and DNA. The sample table shows 95,000 to 150,000 distinct CDR3 sequences, and approximately 66% are seen once. The ten largest clonotypes hold 9.5% to 15% of the sample. RNA was isolated from bulk unsorted tissue, and RNA quality was assessed with a NanoDrop ND-1000 and an Agilent 2100.

Input material: lung tumor tissue. The receptors were gathered from a man aged 25-45 years with non-small cell lung cancer.

About this clonotype: This likely comes from a read error, as the CDR3 has no conserved phenylalanine or tryptophan at its end. The gene calls are TRBV11-2 and TRBJ1-1; D not certain. CDR3 length equals 14 residues. CDR1 is SGHAT, CDR2 FQNNGV, per germline. Trimming removed 0 bases at V and 8 bases at J, with 13 bases between. CDR3 loop: CASSLEWERTEAFL. CDR3 bases: TGTGCCAGCAGCTTAGAGTGGGAGCGCACAGAAGCTTTCCTT.

As regards this clonotype: Sequence at one end of the junction differs from germline and may be a read error. The rearrangement joins TRBV6-6 to TRBJ2-1, with 7 bases identical to TRBD2. Looked up from germline, CDR1 is MNHNY and CDR2 is SVGAGI (reference sequence). This CDR3 has 18 residues. CDR3 sequence reads: CASSSGTNGASSYNEKFF. As DNA, the CDR3 is TGTGCCAGCAGTTCCGGGACTAACGGGGCAAGCTCCTACAATGAGAAGTTCTTC.